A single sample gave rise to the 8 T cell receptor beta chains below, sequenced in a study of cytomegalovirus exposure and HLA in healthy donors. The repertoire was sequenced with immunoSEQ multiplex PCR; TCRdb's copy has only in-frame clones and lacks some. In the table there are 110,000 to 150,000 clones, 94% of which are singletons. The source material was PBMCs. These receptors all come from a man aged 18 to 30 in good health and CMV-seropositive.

The CDR3 protein is CASSFYGSGANVLTF. In DNA form, the CDR3 reads TGTGCCAGCAGCTTTTACGGCTCTGGGGCCAACGTCCTGACTTTC. The chain couples TRBV13 to TRBJ2-6; D remains ambiguous. Trimming stripped 3 bases from V and 0 bases from J, with 6 bases between. Germline lookup yields CDR1 PRHDT and CDR2 FYEKMQ (reference sequence). The CDR3 covers 15 residues.

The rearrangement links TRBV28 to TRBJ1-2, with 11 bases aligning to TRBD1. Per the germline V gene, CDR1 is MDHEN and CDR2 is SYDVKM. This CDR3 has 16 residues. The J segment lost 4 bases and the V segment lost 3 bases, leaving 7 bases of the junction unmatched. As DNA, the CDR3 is TGTGCCAGCAGTTTGGGGACAGGGGGTAGAGGCTATGGCTACACCTTC. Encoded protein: CASSLGTGGRGYGYTF.

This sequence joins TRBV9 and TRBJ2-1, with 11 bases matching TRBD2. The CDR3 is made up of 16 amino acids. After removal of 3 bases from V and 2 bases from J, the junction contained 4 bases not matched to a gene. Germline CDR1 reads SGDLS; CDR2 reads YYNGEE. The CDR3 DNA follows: TGTGCCAGCAGCGCGCAGACTAGCGGGGCCTACAATGAGCAGTTCTTC. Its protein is CASSAQTSGAYNEQFF.

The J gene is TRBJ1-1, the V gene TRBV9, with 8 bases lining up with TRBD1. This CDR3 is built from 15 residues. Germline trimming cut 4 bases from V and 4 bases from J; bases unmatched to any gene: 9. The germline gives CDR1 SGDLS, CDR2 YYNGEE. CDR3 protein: CASSSRTGWSTEAFF. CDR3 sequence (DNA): TGTGCCAGCAGCTCCCGGACAGGGTGGAGCACTGAAGCTTTCTTT. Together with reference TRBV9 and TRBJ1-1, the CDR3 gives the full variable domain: DSGVTQTPKHLITATGQRVTLRCSPRSGDLSVYWYQQSLDQGLQFLIQYYNGEERAKGNILERFSAQQFPDLHSELNLSSLELGDSALYFCASSSRTGWSTEAFFGQGTRLTVV.

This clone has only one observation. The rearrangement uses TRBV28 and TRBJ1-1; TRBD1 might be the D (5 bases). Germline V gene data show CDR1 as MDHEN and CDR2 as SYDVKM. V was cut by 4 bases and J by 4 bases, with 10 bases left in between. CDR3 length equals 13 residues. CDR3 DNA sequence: TGTGCCAGCAGTTGGCAGGGAACCACTGAAGCTTTCTTT. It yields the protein CASSWQGTTEAFF.

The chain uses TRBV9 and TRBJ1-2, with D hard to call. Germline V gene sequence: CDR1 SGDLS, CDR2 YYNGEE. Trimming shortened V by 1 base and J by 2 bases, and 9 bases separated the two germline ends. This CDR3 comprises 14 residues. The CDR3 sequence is CASSVLRRNYGYTF. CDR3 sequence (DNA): TGTGCCAGCAGCGTATTAAGGAGAAACTATGGCTACACCTTC.

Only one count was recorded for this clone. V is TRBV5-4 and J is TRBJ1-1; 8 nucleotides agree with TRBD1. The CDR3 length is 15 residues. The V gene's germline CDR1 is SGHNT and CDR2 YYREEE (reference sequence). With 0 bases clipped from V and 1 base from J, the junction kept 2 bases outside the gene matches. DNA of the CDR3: TGTGCCAGCAGCTTGGGAGGGACAGGGAACACTGAAGCTTTCTTT. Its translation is CASSLGGTGNTEAFF.

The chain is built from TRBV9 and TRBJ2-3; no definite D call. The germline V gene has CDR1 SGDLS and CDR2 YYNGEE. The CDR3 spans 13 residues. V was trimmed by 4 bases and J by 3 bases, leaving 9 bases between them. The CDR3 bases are TGTGCCAGCAGCCAGCGTCCGACAGATACGCAGTATTTT. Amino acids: CASSQRPTDTQYF.